This T cell receptor beta chain was recorded in a study of CD8 T cells in Susac syndrome. Concerning this clonotype itself: Its antigen is undetermined.

The authors sequenced TCR beta from blood CD8+ and CD4+ T cells. TEMRA cells were FACS-enriched, and CD8+ and CD4+ T cells were isolated negatively. The CDR3 totals 14 residues. The V end lost 6 bases, the J end lost 4 bases, and 13 bases lay between the germline ends. Reverse transcription of roughly 0.45 to 1 ug RNA was performed with random hexamers. Via MiXCR, TCRdb re-called the immunoSEQ multiplex PCR reads, giving one row per CDR3 protein. The sample records some 450,000 distinct CDR3 sequences, roughly 85% being singletons. Whole-study findings and limits: Individuals included in the TCR sequencing and HLA analysis were acknowledged by the study to be relatively few in number.

The chain links TRBV23-1 to TRBJ1-5; no clear D. TRBV23-1 counts as an open reading frame of uncertain function. Sequenced material: CD8+ T cells from PBMCs. The sequence came from a human donor with multiple sclerosis. The CDR3 nucleotides are TGCGCCAGCAGATCCGAACTAGGTAATCAGCCCCAGCATTTT. Translated, it gives CASRSELGNQPQHF.